This T cell receptor (beta chain) was captured by sequencing in a study of blood T cell repertoires in COVID-19. Overall study: The origin of the acute and convalescent COVID-19 samples was the United States, Italy and Spain.

Sequencing used immunoSEQ multiplex PCR; TCRdb keeps in-frame clones, though not all of them. The sample holds roughly 38,000 clones, around four fifths seen once. This clone was counted between two and nine times. Enrolled during active infection, Seattle patients were then followed longitudinally. The V gene lost 0 bases and the J gene lost 0 bases, with 14 bases spanning the gap. From germline, CDR1 is GTSNPN and CDR2 SVGIG (reference sequence). The CDR3 covers 16 residues. The sequence came from a man aged 55-75 years with COVID-19, enrolled during active disease. J is TRBJ1-1 and V is TRBV30; D is ambiguous. Sequencing used peripheral blood. The CDR3, as DNA: TGTGCCTGGAGTGTATTTGGAGGCCTAATGAACACTGAAGCTTTCTTT. Its protein is CAWSVFGGLMNTEAFF.